Each of the 15 T cell receptor beta chains below was sequenced from the same sample in a study of OX40 agonist ivuxolimab in advanced cancers. Measured with immunoSEQ multiplex PCR; TCRdb has only the in-frame clones, and not every one. The sample has roughly 13,000 clones, approximately 87% seen once; the top ten hold 6.7%. This material consisted of CD4+ or CD8+ T cells sorted from blood, taken in a trial of the OX40 agonist ivuxolimab. These receptors were obtained from an adult with an advanced solid tumor such as melanoma, head and neck, liver or kidney cancer.

The chain combines TRBV6-5 with TRBJ1-1; unclear D gene. There are 15 residues in the CDR3. Germline values: CDR1 MNHEY, CDR2 SVGAGI. The V and J ends lost 1 base and 4 bases respectively, with 13 bases between them. The CDR3 region has the DNA TGTGCCAGCAGTTACTTAGGACCCAGTCCCACTGAAGCTTTCTTT. It specifies CASSYLGPSPTEAFF.

V usage is TRBV7-2 and J usage is TRBJ2-2; TRBD1 matches 11 bases. The CDR3 length is 15 residues. V was clipped by 0 bases and J by 10 bases; unmatched bases: 4. Germline V lookup: CDR1 SGHTA, CDR2 FQGNSA. The CDR3 here is CASSLAGQGGVELFF. Written as DNA, the CDR3 is TGTGCCAGCAGCTTAGCGGGACAGGGGGGAGTGGAGCTGTTTTTT.

The chain is built from TRBV7-3 and TRBJ2-6, with TRBD1 matching 7 bases. V lost 2 bases to trimming and J lost 0 bases; unmatched junction nucleotides: 7. CDR1 SGHTA and CDR2 FQGTGA come from the germline V gene. The CDR3 contains 18 residues. In DNA form, the CDR3 reads TGTGCCAGCAGCTTAGACAGGGTCGGAAGCTCTGGGGCCAACGTCCTGACTTTC. Translation gives CASSLDRVGSSGANVLTF.

The rearrangement links TRBV27 to TRBJ1-3, with 9 bases lining up with TRBD1. The germline CDR1 and CDR2 sequences are MNHEY and SMNVEV (reference sequence). The CDR3 runs to 17 residues. J gave up 5 bases and V 5 bases, and 13 bases lay outside the gene matches. The CDR3 sequence is CASSPIVPGQGRNTIYF. The CDR3 nucleotides are TGTGCCAGCAGTCCAATCGTCCCGGGACAGGGTAGAAACACCATATATTTT.

The genes are TRBV30 and TRBJ2-5; 12 bases agree with TRBD1. Trimming cost V 1 base and J 5 bases; bases outside gene matches: 11. The CDR3 runs 17 residues. Germline values: CDR1 GTSNPN, CDR2 SVGIG (reference sequence). As DNA, the CDR3 is TGTGCCTGGAGTGCTTCCGGGACAGGGGGCTGGCGGGAGACCCAGTACTTC. Translating gives CAWSASGTGGWRETQYF.

J is TRBJ1-1 and V is TRBV19; D is unresolved. The CDR3 runs to 15 residues. V was trimmed by 7 bases and J by 0 bases, leaving 15 bases between them. CDR1 and CDR2 from the germline V gene are LNHDA and SQIVND (reference sequence). CDR3 in amino acids: CASNFLAAMNTEAFF. The CDR3 DNA is TGTGCCAGTAATTTTTTGGCAGCCATGAACACTGAAGCTTTCTTT.

Details on this clone: The junction departs from germline at one end; a sequencing error may be responsible. This sample also contains other DNA sequences that code for the same CDR3. The chain recombines TRBV5-1 with TRBJ2-6, with 8 bases identical to TRBD2. Per the germline V gene, CDR1 is SGHRS and CDR2 is YFSETQ. This CDR3 is 16 amino acids long. The CDR3: CASSSLPTGGATSLPF. As DNA, the CDR3 is TGCGCCAGCAGCTCCCTCCCGACGGGGGGGGCGACCTCTCTGCCTTTC.

This clone has just one count. The chain carries TRBV10-1 and TRBJ2-2; the D gene is possibly TRBD2 (7 bases). The germline V gene has CDR1 WNHNN and CDR2 SYGVQD (reference sequence). CDR3 size: 17 residues. Trimming stripped 2 bases from V and 0 bases from J, with 13 bases between. CDR3 loop: CASSESGTPTNTGELFF. For the CDR3, the DNA is TGCGCCAGCAGTGAGAGCGGGACACCTACGAACACCGGGGAGCTGTTTTTT.

The table lists this clone with a count of one. The chain carries TRBV11-2 and TRBJ2-7; maybe TRBD2 (5 bases). CDR1 SGHAT and CDR2 FQNNGV come from the germline V gene. V lost 0 bases and J lost 7, with 10 bases in between. This CDR3 contains 13 residues. CDR3 amino acids: CASSLERSGEQYF. CDR3 coding DNA: TGTGCCAGCAGCTTAGAACGATCGGGAGAGCAGTACTTC. The full variable domain, in which reference TRBV11-2 and TRBJ2-7 provide the parts outside the CDR3, is EAGVAQSPRYKIIEKRQSVAFWCNPISGHATLYWYQQILGQGPKLLIQFQNNGVVDDSQLPKDRFSAERLKGVDSTLKIQPAKLEDSAVYLCASSLERSGEQYFGPGTRLTVT.

The V call is TRBV6-5, the J call TRBJ2-5, with D maybe TRBD1 (5 bases). V dropped 0 bases and J dropped 4 bases, with 9 bases sitting between them. Germline CDR1 reads MNHEY; CDR2 reads SVGAGI. There are 14 residues in the CDR3. Here the CDR3 reads CASSYSGVRETQYF. CDR3 DNA: TGTGCCAGCAGTTACTCAGGGGTTAGAGAGACCCAGTACTTC.

This clone was found a few times. J is TRBJ2-2 and V is TRBV9; D unclear. The CDR3 spans 14 residues. The V gene's germline CDR1 is SGDLS and CDR2 YYNGEE. V lost 2 bases, J lost 0 bases, and 5 bases lay in between. CDR3: CASSVRSNTGELFF. Written as DNA, the CDR3 is TGTGCCAGCAGCGTTCGATCGAACACCGGGGAGCTGTTTTTT.

This clone was counted only a few times. The chain has TRBV6-4 and TRBJ1-6, with D uncertain. This CDR3 contains 13 residues. CDR1 and CDR2 from the germline V gene are MRHNA and SNTAGT. Trimming removed 2 bases from V and 5 bases from J, with 4 bases in between. The CDR3 sequence: CASSDRDNSPLHF. For the CDR3, the DNA is TGTGCCAGCAGTGACAGGGATAATTCACCCCTCCACTTT.

The chain uses TRBV7-3 and TRBJ2-3; D not resolved. Per the germline V gene, CDR1 is SGHTA and CDR2 is FQGTGA. The CDR3 has 13 amino acids. V shed 5 bases and J shed 4 bases, with 10 bases lying between them. The CDR3 is CASSTQTADTQYF. The CDR3 region has the DNA TGTGCCAGCAGCACTCAAACGGCAGATACGCAGTATTTT.

This clone was seen only once. V and J are TRBV19 and TRBJ2-1; D unresolved. The germline gives CDR1 LNHDA, CDR2 SQIVND (reference sequence). The CDR3 covers 14 residues. Trimming took off 5 bases at V and 6 bases at J, with 14 bases between the two ends. CDR3 nucleotides: TGTGCCAGTAGTCCCCTCCAGACCGCCAATGAGCAGTTCTTC. Its protein is CASSPLQTANEQFF.

J is TRBJ2-5 and V is TRBV5-1; 12 bases match TRBD2. The CDR3 contains 17 residues. Trimming removed 4 bases from V and 0 bases from J; junction bases left unmatched: 7. Germline lookup yields CDR1 SGHRS and CDR2 YFSETQ. CDR3 protein: CASSPGLAGPYQETQYF. The CDR3 coding sequence is TGCGCCAGCAGCCCAGGACTAGCGGGGCCATACCAAGAGACCCAGTACTTC.